This T cell receptor beta chain was captured by sequencing in a study of T cell repertoires in cytomegalovirus infection. At the level of the study: Indications came from public TCR beta signatures; they pointed to CMV infection and to a matching HLA type. Study observations and caveats: HLA-C-restricted CMV-specific TCR beta clonotypes prevailed in the ex vivo response.

TCRdb re-derived calls from the reads in MiXCR, one entry per CDR3 protein. In the table there are roughly 140,000 distinct CDR3 sequences, 20% to 25% of which are singletons. The CDR3 loop spans 15 amino acids. Germline V gene data show CDR1 as MGHRA and CDR2 as YSYEKL. Concerning this clonotype itself: The antigen is not known. Germline and junction disagree at one end, which may indicate a read error.

This sequence joins TRBV4-1 and TRBJ2-3; possibly TRBD2 for D (5 bases). The material sequenced was PBMCs. This receptor was obtained from a human donor in good health (CMV status not recorded). Some clones in this sample may be carry-over from other donors' samples. CDR3 loop: CASSRDGSGTDTQYF. In nucleotides, the CDR3 is TGTGCCAGCAGCCGAGATGGATCGGGGACAGATACGCAGTATTTT.